This entry lists 5 T cell receptor beta chains sequenced from one sample in a study of blood T cell repertoires in COVID-19. Generated by immunoSEQ multiplex PCR, the TCRdb table keeps only in-frame clones and is missing some. The table lists roughly 400,000 clones, 90% of them singletons. Sequenced input: PBMCs or T cells enriched from blood (not recorded which). These receptors came from a man aged 18 to 30 who had recovered from COVID-19.

The CDR3 reads CASSLEVGTEAFF. The CDR3 coding sequence is TGTGCCAGCAGTTTAGAGGTAGGCACTGAAGCTTTCTTT. The chain employs TRBV28 and TRBJ1-1; D ambiguous. V lost 2 bases to trimming and J lost 4 bases, with 8 bases between them. The CDR3 runs to 13 residues. Germline CDR1 is MDHEN and CDR2 is SYDVKM. Full variable domain (missing parts from reference TRBV28 and TRBJ1-1): DVKVTQSSRYLVKRTGEKVFLECVQDMDHENMFWYRQDPGLGLRLIYFSYDVKMKEKGDIPEGYSVSREKKERFSLILESASTNQTSMYLCASSLEVGTEAFFGQGTRLTVV.

The chain joins TRBV25-1 to TRBJ1-4, with D perhaps TRBD1 (6 bases). The germline V gene has CDR1 MGHDK and CDR2 SYGVNS. The germline V and J ends were trimmed by 5 bases and 0 bases, with 13 bases remaining between them. CDR3 length equals 16 residues. This chain's CDR3 is CASSQGTSATNEKLFF. CDR3 in DNA: TGTGCCAGCAGTCAGGGGACGTCTGCAACTAATGAAAAACTGTTTTTT.

This chain links TRBV9 with TRBJ1-2, with a possible D match to TRBD1 (5 bases). Germline V lookup: CDR1 SGDLS, CDR2 YYNGEE. V shed 1 base and J shed 2 bases, with 6 bases lying between them. CDR3 length: 13 amino acids. This CDR3 reads CASSVSGNYGYTF. CDR3 nucleotide sequence: TGTGCCAGCAGCGTATCAGGGAACTATGGCTACACCTTC.

The genes are TRBV28 and TRBJ1-5; no definite D call. The V end was cut by 3 bases, the J end by 1 base, with 16 bases between. The CDR3 is 17 residues long. CDR1 MDHEN and CDR2 SYDVKM come from the germline V gene. The CDR3: CASSFRFSSVSNQPQHF. In DNA form, the CDR3 reads TGTGCCAGCAGTTTCCGGTTCTCGTCTGTCAGCAATCAGCCCCAGCATTTT.

The chain has TRBV5-1 and TRBJ1-6; D is perhaps TRBD1 (6 bases). Trimming cost V 1 base and J 5 bases, with 10 bases left between them. This CDR3 is built from 15 residues. Germline CDR1 and CDR2: SGHRS and YFSETQ. CDR3 in amino acids: CASSLQGIDNSPLHF. The CDR3 DNA is TGCGCCAGCAGCTTGCAGGGGATCGATAATTCACCCCTCCACTTT.